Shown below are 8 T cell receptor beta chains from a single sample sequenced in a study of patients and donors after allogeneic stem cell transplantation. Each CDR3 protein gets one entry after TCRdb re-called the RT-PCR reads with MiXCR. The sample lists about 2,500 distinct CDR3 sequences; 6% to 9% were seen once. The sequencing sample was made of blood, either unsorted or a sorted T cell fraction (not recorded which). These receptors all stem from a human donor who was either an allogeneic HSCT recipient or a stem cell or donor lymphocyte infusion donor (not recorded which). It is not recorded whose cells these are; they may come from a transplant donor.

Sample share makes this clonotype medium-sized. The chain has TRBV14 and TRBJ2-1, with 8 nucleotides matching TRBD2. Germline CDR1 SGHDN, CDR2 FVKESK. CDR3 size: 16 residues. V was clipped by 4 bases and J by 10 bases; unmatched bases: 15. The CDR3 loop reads CASSPKKPAGAGEQFF. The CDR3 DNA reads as TGTGCCAGCAGCCCGAAGAAGCCAGCGGGAGCTGGGGAGCAGTTCTTC.

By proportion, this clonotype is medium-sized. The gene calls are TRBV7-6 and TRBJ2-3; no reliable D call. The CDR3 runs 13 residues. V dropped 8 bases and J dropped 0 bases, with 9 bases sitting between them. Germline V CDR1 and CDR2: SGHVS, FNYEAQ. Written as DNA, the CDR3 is TGTGCCAGCGGATTTTCTAGCACAGATACGCAGTATTTT. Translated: CASGFSSTDTQYF. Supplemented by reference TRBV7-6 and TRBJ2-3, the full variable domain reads GAGVSQSPRYKVTKRGQDVALRCDPISGHVSLYWYRQALGQGPEFLTYFNYEAQQDKSGLPNDRFSAERPEGSISTLTIQRTEQRDSAMYRCASGFSSTDTQYFGPGTRLTVL.

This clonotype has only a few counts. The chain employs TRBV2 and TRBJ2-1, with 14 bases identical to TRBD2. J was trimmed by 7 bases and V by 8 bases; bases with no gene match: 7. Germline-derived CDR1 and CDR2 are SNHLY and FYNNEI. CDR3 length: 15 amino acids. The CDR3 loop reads CASDGLAGGINEQFF. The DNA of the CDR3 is TGTGCCAGCGATGGACTAGCGGGAGGTATAAATGAGCAGTTCTTC.

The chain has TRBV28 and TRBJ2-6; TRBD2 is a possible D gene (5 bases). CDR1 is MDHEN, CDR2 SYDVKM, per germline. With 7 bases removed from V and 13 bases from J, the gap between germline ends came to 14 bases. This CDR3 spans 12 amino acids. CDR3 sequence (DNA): TGTGCCAGCACAGGAGGCTCTACGGTCCTGACTTTC. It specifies CASTGGSTVLTF.

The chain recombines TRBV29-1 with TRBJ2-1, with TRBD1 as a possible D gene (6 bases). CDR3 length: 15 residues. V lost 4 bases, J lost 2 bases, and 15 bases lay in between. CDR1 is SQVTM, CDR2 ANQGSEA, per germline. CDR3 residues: CSVVTPGEPYNEQFF. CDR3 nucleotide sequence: TGCAGCGTTGTGACCCCAGGGGAACCCTACAATGAGCAGTTCTTC.

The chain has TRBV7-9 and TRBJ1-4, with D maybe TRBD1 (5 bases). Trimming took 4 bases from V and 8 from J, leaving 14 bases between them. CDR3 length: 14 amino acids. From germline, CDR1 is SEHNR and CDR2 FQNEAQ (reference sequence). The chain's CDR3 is CASSSNVGEEKLFF. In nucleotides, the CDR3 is TGTGCCAGCAGCTCCAACGTGGGGGAGGAAAAACTGTTTTTT.

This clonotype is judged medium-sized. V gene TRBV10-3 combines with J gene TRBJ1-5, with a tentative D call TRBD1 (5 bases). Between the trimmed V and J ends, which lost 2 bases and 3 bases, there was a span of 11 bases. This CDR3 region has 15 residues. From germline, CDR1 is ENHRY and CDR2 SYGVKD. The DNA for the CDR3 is TGTGCCATCAGTGAGGGGCAGGGCTACAATCAGCCCCAGCATTTT. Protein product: CAISEGQGYNQPQHF.

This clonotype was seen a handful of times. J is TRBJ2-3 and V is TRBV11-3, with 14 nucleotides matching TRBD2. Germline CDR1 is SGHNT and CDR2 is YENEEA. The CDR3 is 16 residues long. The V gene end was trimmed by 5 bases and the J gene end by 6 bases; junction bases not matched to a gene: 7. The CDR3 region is CASSPGTSGRRDTQYF. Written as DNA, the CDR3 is TGTGCCAGCAGCCCGGGGACTAGCGGGAGAAGGGATACGCAGTATTTT.